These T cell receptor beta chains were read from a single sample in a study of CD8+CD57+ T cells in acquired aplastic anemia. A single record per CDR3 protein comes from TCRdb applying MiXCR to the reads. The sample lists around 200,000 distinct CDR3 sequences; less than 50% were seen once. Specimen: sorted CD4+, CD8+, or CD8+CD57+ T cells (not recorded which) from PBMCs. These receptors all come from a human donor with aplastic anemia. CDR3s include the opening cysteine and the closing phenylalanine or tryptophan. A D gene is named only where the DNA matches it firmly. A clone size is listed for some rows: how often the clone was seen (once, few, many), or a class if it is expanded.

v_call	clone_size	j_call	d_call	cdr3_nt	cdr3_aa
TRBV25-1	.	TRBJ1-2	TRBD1	TGTGCCAGCAGTCCGGACAGGAGGGGCTACACCTTC	CASSPDRRGYTF
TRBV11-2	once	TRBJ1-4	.	TGTGCCAGCAGGGGCCTAGAAAAACTGTTTTTT	CASRGLEKLFF
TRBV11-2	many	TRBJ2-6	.	TGTGCCAGCCGGGGATTGGGCTCTGGGGCCAACGTCCTGACTTTC	CASRGLGSGANVLTF
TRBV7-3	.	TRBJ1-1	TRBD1	TGTGCCAGTCGGACAGGGGCGGACACTGAAGCTTTCTTT	CASRTGADTEAFF
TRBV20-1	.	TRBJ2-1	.	TGCAGTGCTCGAGGGGAGAGCTCCTACAATGAGCAGTTCTTC	CSARGESSYNEQFF
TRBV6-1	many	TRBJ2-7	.	TGTGCCAGTCCAGCCGAGACAGGAGGAACCAATCTGGTCTACGAGCAGTACTTC	CASPAETGGTNLVYEQYF
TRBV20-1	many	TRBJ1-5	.	TGCAGTGCTAGAAGCGGAGGGGGGCATGAACAGCCCCAGCATTTT	CSARSGGGHEQPQHF
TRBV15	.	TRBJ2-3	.	TGTGCCACCAGCAGAGATCCGGGCGCGAGTACCGATACGCAGTGTTTT	CATSRDPGASTDTQCF
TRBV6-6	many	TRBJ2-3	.	TGTGCCAGCAACAGGGACCGCCGCACAGATACGCAGTATTTT	CASNRDRRTDTQYF
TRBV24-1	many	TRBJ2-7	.	TGTGCCACCAGTCACAGCGGGGAGCAGTACTTC	CATSHSGEQYF
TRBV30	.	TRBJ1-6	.	TGTGCCTGGAGTCTAGGGGGGACCGAGTATTCACCCCTCCACTTT	CAWSLGGTEYSPLHF
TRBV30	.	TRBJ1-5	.	TGTGCCTGGAGTTTCAGAGGAAATCAGCCCCAGCATTTT	CAWSFRGNQPQHF
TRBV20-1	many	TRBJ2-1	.	TGCAGTGCTAGAGAGGACTTGCTTAATGAGCAGTTCTTC	CSAREDLLNEQFF
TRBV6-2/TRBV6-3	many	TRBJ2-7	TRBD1	TGTGCCAGCAGTTCCCCCGAGGTCAGGGGGATAGACGAGCAGTACTTC	CASSSPEVRGIDEQYF
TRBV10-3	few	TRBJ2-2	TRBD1	TGTGCCATCAGCCCCGGACAGGGTGGAACCGGGGAGCTGTTTTTT	CAISPGQGGTGELFF
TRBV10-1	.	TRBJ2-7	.	TGCGCCAGCATTTTCTACGAGCAGTACTTC	CASIFYEQYF
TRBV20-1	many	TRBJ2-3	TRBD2	TGCAGTGCAAAGCGGGGGGGGGGAGATACGCAGTATTTT	CSAKRGGGDTQYF
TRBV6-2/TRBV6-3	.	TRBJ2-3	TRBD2	TGTGCCAGCAGTTACCGGGGGGGGGCAGATACGCAGTATTTT	CASSYRGGADTQYF
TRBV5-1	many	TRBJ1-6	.	TGCGCCAGCAGCTTGGAAAATTCACCCCTCCACTTT	CASSLENSPLHF
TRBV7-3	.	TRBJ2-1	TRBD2	TGTGCCAGCAGCTCCCGAAGCGGGGGGGGATACAATGAGCAGTTCTTC	CASSSRSGGGYNEQFF
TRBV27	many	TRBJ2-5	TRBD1	TGTGCCAGCAGCCCCAGGGGGGTGGTCGGGACAGGGCAAGAGACCCAGTACTTC	CASSPRGVVGTGQETQYF
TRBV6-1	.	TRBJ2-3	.	TGTGCCAGCAGCCGGTACAGGTCTACGGGCACAGATACGCATTATTTT	CASSRYRSTGTDTHYF
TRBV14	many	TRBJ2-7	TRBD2	TGTGCCAGCAGCCGAGTAGCGGGGGCGCAGTACGAGCAGTACTTC	CASSRVAGAQYEQYF
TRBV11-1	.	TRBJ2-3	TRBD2	TGTGCCAGCAGCCATGGCGGACTAGCGGGGGGAGATACGCAGTATTTT	CASSHGGLAGGDTQYF
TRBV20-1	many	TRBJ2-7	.	TGCAGTGCTAGAGCACCAGGCGGGTCCTACGAGCAGTACTTC	CSARAPGGSYEQYF
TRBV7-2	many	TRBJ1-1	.	TGTGCCAGCAGCCCAGAAACAGTGAACACTGAAGCTTTCTTT	CASSPETVNTEAFF
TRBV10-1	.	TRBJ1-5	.	TGCGCCAACAGAATACAGGACCCGGGCAATCAGCCCCAGCATTTT	CANRIQDPGNQPQHF
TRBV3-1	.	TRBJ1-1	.	TGTGCCAGCAGCCAAGAGTTCCAGGGTCTAAGTTTGAACACTGAAGCTTTCTTT	CASSQEFQGLSLNTEAFF
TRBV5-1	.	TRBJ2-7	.	TGCGCCAGCAGCGGACGAGACTACGAGCAGTACTTC	CASSGRDYEQYF
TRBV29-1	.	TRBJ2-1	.	TGCAGCGCCTGGGGGCGCGACAAGACGAATGAGCAGTTCTTC	CSAWGRDKTNEQFF
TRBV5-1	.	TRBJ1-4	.	TGCGCCAGGGGGGAAAACGAAAAACTGTTTTTT	CARGENEKLFF
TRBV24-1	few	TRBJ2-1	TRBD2	TGTGCCACCAGTGGGGGCCGGGAGGGGCACAATGAGCAGTTCTTC	CATSGGREGHNEQFF
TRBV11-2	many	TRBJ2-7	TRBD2	TGTGCCAGCAGCTTTGGGGGGGGGGGAGAGCAGTACTTC	CASSFGGGGEQYF
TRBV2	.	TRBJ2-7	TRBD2	TGTGCCAGCAGTGCGGGACTAGCAGTCAACGAGCAGTACTTC	CASSAGLAVNEQYF
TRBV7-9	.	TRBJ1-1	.	TGTGCCAGCAGCCGGGACGGAAATGAAGCTTTCTTT	CASSRDGNEAFF